The 7 T cell receptor beta chains below all came from one sample that was sequenced in a study of cytomegalovirus exposure and HLA in healthy donors. It was with 60 Vbeta and 13 Jbeta primers that the PCR ran. Method: immunoSEQ multiplex PCR; TCRdb's copy keeps in-frame clones and lacks some. The sample contains some 190,000 clones, 87% of which appear only once. The material sequenced was PBMCs. Receptors were obtained from a boy aged 2-9 years in good health and CMV-seronegative.

V usage is TRBV7-9 and J usage is TRBJ2-7; TRBD1 is a possible D gene (6 bases). Germline CDR1 reads SEHNR; CDR2 reads FQNEAQ (reference sequence). The CDR3 has 13 amino acids. V was trimmed by 5 bases and J by 2 bases, leaving 10 bases between them. Here the CDR3 DNA reads TGTGCCAGCAGCCCCTGGGACACCTACGAGCAGTACTTC. It is translated as CASSPWDTYEQYF. Full variable domain (rest looked up from reference TRBV7-9 and TRBJ2-7): DTGVSQNPRHKITKRGQNVTFRCDPISEHNRLYWYRQTLGQGPEFLTYFQNEAQLEKSRLLSDRFSAERPKGSFSTLEIQRTEQGDSAMYLCASSPWDTYEQYFGPGTRLTVT.

This rearrangement joins TRBV18 to TRBJ2-3; 8 bases fit TRBD2. The V segment lost 3 bases and the J segment 2 bases; nucleotides outside the gene matches: 7. Looked up from germline, CDR1 is KGHSH and CDR2 is LQKENI. The CDR3 is 16 amino acids. Here the CDR3 DNA reads TGTGCCAGCTCACCGGAACTAGCGGAGACCACAGATACGCAGTATTTT. Translation: CASSPELAETTDTQYF.

The chain uses TRBV23-1 and TRBJ1-6; D gene uncertain. TRBV23-1 has ORF status, its function being uncertain. The V gene lost 3 bases and the J gene lost 12 bases, with 15 bases spanning the gap. The CDR3 has 14 amino acids. Written as DNA, the CDR3 is TGCGCCAGCAGTCACCAGGTCTTTTGGGTACCCCTCCACTTT. Its translation: CASSHQVFWVPLHF.

V is TRBV27 and J is TRBJ2-1; maybe TRBD1 (5 bases). Deletions cut 4 bases from V and 6 bases from J, with 7 bases between. The CDR3 has 12 residues. The germline gives CDR1 MNHEY, CDR2 SMNVEV (reference sequence). The CDR3 region has the DNA TGTGCCAGCAGTTCCAGGGCCAATGAGCAGTTCTTC. Its translation is CASSSRANEQFF.

The chain recombines TRBV4-1 with TRBJ1-2; possibly TRBD1 for D (6 bases). Trimming left V 0 bases short and J 2 bases short, with 10 bases between. Germline V CDR1 and CDR2: MGHRA, YSYEKL. The CDR3 is 15 residues long. CDR3 amino acids: CASSQDRTENYGYTF. In nucleotides, the CDR3 is TGCGCCAGCAGCCAAGATAGGACAGAAAACTATGGCTACACCTTC.

This clone appeared a single time. The chain links TRBV7-8 to TRBJ2-7; D is possibly TRBD2 (5 bases). Trimming left V 5 bases short and J 6 bases short, with 14 bases between. In germline, CDR1 is SGHVS, CDR2 FQNEAQ. There are 13 residues in the CDR3. In nucleotides, the CDR3 is TGTGCCAGCAGCGAAAGGAGGCCCTTCGAGCAGTACTTC. Translating gives CASSERRPFEQYF.

The chain combines TRBV10-2 with TRBJ2-3, with 12 bases identical to TRBD2. This CDR3 spans 18 amino acids. The ends lost 0 bases at V and 2 bases at J; junction bases unmatched: 6. CDR1 WSHSY and CDR2 SAAADI come from the germline V gene. CDR3 in DNA: TGCGCCAGCAGTGAGTCCCGACTAGCGGGGGTTTCCACAGATACGCAGTATTTT. Translation gives CASSESRLAGVSTDTQYF.